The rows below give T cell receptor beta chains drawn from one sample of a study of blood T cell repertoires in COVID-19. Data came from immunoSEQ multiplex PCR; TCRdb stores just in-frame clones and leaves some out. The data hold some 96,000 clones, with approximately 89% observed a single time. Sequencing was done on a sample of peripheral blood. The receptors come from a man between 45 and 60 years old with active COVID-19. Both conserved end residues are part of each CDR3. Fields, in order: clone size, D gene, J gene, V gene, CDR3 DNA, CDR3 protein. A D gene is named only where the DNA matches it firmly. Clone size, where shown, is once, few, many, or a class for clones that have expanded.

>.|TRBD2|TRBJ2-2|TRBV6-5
TGTGCCAGCAGTTCGACTAGCGGGAACACCGGGGAGCTGTTTTTT
CASSSTSGNTGELFF
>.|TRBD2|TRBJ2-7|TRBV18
TGTGCCAGCTCACCTGCGGGACTAGCGGTCTACGAGCAGTACTTC
CASSPAGLAVYEQYF
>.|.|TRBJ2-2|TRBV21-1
TGTGCCAGCAGCTTCGGACTAGCGGGACACACCGGGGAGCTGTTTTTT
CASSFGLAGHTGELFF
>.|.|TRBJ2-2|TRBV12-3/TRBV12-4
TGTGCCAGCAGTTACCAAACAGGGGAGCTGTTTTTT
CASSYQTGELFF
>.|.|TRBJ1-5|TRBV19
TGTGCCAGTAGTATATTCCAGGGGCATCAGCCCCAGCATTTT
CASSIFQGHQPQHF
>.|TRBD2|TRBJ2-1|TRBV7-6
TGTGCCAGCAGCCCGAGCGGGAGGGGGTACAATGAGCAGTTCTTC
CASSPSGRGYNEQFF
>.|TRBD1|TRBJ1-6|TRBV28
TGTGCCAGCAGTTTATTCTATAGTCCGGGGACAGGTTTTAATTCACCCCTCCACTTT
CASSLFYSPGTGFNSPLHF
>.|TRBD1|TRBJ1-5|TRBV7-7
TGTGCCAGCACCATCGGGACAGGGGGCCAACATCGGAATCAGCCCCAGCATTTT
CASTIGTGGQHRNQPQHF
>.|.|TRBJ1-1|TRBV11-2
TGTGCCAGCAGCTTGTCGGGGTGGAACACTGAAGCTTTCTTT
CASSLSGWNTEAFF
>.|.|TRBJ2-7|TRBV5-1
TGCGCCAGCAGCTTGGAGTACAGATATACCTCCTACGAGCAGTACTTC
CASSLEYRYTSYEQYF
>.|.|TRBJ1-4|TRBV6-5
TGTGCCAGCAGTTCCAACCCCGACACAAGAATTGAAAAACTGTTTTTT
CASSSNPDTRIEKLFF
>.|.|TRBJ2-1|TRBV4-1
TGCGCCAGCAGCCAAGTTGCGGAATCCGAGCAGTTCTTC
CASSQVAESEQFF
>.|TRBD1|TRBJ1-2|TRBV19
TGTGCCAGTAGTCCCTGGGACAGGGATGGCTATGGCTACACCTTC
CASSPWDRDGYGYTF
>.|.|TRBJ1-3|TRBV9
TGTGCCAGCAGCGAATTCCAGGCTTACTCTGGAAACACCATATATTTT
CASSEFQAYSGNTIYF
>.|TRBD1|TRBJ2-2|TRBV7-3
TGTGCCAGCAGCTCCAGACAGGGGGGCTCGGAGCTGTTTTTT
CASSSRQGGSELFF
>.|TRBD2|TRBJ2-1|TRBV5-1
TGCGCCAGCAGCTCTGGGACTAGCGGGAGGCCCCGAGAGTTCTACAATGAGCAGTTCTTC
CASSSGTSGRPREFYNEQFF
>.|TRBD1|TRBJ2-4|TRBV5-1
TGCGCCAGCAGCCTGGACAGGGGGTCAAACATTCAGTACTTC
CASSLDRGSNIQYF
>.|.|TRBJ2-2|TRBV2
TGTGCCAGCAGTGCCTGGGGCGCCGGGGAGCTGTTTTTT
CASSAWGAGELFF
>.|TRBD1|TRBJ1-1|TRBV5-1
TGCGCCAGCAGCCGTACACAGGGGGCTGGAACTGAAGCTTTCTTT
CASSRTQGAGTEAFF
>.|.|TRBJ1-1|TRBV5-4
TGTGCCAGCAGTTTGGGGCCAACCCCTGACACTGAAGCTTTCTTT
CASSLGPTPDTEAFF
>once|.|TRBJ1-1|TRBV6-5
TGTGCCAGCAGTTCCTATGGAGAGGCTTTCTTT
CASSSYGEAFF
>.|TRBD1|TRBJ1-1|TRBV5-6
TGTGCCAGCAGCTCGGACCTGGGACAGGTGATGAACACTGAAGCTTTCTTT
CASSSDLGQVMNTEAFF
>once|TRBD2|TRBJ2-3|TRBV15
TGTGCCACCAGCAGTACCGGGAGGGATACGCAGTATTTT
CATSSTGRDTQYF
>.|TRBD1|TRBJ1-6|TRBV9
TGTGCCAGCAGCGTAGGGACAGGAAATTCACCCCTCCACTTT
CASSVGTGNSPLHF
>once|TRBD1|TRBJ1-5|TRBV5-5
TGTGCCAGCAGCGGCGGACAGGGGCCTCAGCCCCAGCATTTT
CASSGGQGPQPQHF
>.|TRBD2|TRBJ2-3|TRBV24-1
TGTGCCACCAGTGAGCCTAGCGGGAGGGACAGCACAGATACGCAGTATTTT
CATSEPSGRDSTDTQYF
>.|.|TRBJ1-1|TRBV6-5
TGTGCCAGCAGCCGCGGGGGGGGGAACACTGAAGCTTTCTTT
CASSRGGGNTEAFF
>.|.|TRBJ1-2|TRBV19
TGTGCCAGTAGTAGAGGGGGGGCGAGCTATGGCTACACCTTC
CASSRGGASYGYTF
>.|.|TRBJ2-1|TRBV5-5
TGTGCCAGCAGCTTCGAGGGCCTGAGAAATGAGCAGTTCTTC
CASSFEGLRNEQFF
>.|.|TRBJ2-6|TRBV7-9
TGTGCCCTCGGGGTCTCTGGGGCCAACGTCCTGACTTTC
CALGVSGANVLTF
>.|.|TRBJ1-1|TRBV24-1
TGTGCCACCAGTGACCCCACACGAGAAGCTTTCTTT
CATSDPTREAFF
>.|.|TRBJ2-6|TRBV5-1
TGCGCCAGCAGCTTGGTGGAGAGCTCTGGGGCCAACGTCCTGACTTTC
CASSLVESSGANVLTF
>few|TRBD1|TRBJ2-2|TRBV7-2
TGTGCCAGCAGCTTAAGGACAGGTGACACCGGGGAGCTGTTTTTT
CASSLRTGDTGELFF
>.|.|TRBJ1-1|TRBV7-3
TGTGCCAGCAGCTTAACGTCGAGGAACACTGAAGCTTTCTTT
CASSLTSRNTEAFF
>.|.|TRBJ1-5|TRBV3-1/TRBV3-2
TGTGCCAGCAGCCAAGATCAGGGTAGGGGTCAGCCCCAGCATTTT
CASSQDQGRGQPQHF
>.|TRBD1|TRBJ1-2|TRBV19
TGTGCCAGTAGTCCCGGGGGGACAGGGGGCGTTTGGAGTTATGGCTACACCTTC
CASSPGGTGGVWSYGYTF
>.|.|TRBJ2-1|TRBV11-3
TGTGCCAGCAGCTCCGGGTGGGAGAACAATGAGCAGTTCTTC
CASSSGWENNEQFF
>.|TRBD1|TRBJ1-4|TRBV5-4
TGTGCCAGCAGCTATGACAGGGATGAAAAACTGTTTTTT
CASSYDRDEKLFF
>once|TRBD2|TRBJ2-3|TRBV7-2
TGTGCCAGCAGCTTAGCAGGTGGCGGGAGTTTCACAGATACGCAGTATTTT
CASSLAGGGSFTDTQYF
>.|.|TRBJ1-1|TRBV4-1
TGCGCCAGCAGCCAAGATCGGGTGTCAAGGGGGTTTATGAACACTGAAGCTTTCTTT
CASSQDRVSRGFMNTEAFF
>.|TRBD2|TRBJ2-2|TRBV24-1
TGTGCCACCAGTGACCCAGTAGCGGGAGGGAACACCGGGGAGCTGTTTTTT
CATSDPVAGGNTGELFF
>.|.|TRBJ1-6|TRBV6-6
TGTGCCAGCAGTAGTGCAGGCATCTCCTATAATTCACCCCTCCACTTT
CASSSAGISYNSPLHF
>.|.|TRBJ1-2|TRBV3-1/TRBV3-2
TGTGCCAGCAGCCAATCCGTCGGGGGTAGAGGCTACACCTTC
CASSQSVGGRGYTF
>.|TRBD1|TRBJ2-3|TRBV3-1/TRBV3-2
TGTGCCAGCAGCCTTGCAACCGGGACAGGGGGACCAGATACGCAGTATTTT
CASSLATGTGGPDTQYF